This T cell receptor (beta chain) was captured by sequencing in a study of blood T cell repertoires in COVID-19. The method was immunoSEQ multiplex PCR; TCRdb's version includes in-frame clones alone and lacks a portion of them. The sample records some 110,000 clones, approximately 90% being singletons. V was trimmed by 5 bases and J by 9 bases, leaving 14 bases between them. The CDR3 is made up of 12 amino acids. Germline V lookup: CDR1 SGHNT, CDR2 YYREEE (reference sequence). Sequenced sample: peripheral blood. The TCR originated in a human donor with active COVID-19. The donor label of this sample is uncertain. The chain links TRBV5-4 to TRBJ2-5, with D possibly being TRBD2 (6 bases). CDR3 bases: TGTGCCAGCAGTGGACTATTAGGGGCCCAGTACTTC. Residues: CASSGLLGAQYF.